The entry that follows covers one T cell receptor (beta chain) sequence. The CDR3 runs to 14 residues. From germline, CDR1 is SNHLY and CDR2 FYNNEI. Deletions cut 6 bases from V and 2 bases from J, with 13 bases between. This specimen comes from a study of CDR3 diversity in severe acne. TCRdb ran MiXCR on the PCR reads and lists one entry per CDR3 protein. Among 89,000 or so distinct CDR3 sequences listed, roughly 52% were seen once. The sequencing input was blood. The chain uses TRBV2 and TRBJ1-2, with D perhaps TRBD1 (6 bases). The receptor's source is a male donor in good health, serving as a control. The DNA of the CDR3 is TGTGCCAGCAGGGGGGGCCCGACGAACTATGGCTACACCTTC. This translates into CASRGGPTNYGYTF.